The next 17 T cell receptor beta chains were all read from a single sample in a study of neoadjuvant nivolumab and ipilimumab in lung cancer. The method was immunoSEQ multiplex PCR; TCRdb's version includes in-frame clones alone and lacks a portion of them. In the table there are tens of thousands of clones, 75% to 95% of which are singletons. Sequenced material: peripheral blood, taken after neoadjuvant nivolumab, alone or with ipilimumab, at or shortly before surgery. Source of these receptors: an adult with non-small cell lung cancer.

The chain recombines TRBV6-5 with TRBJ2-2; D perhaps matches TRBD2 (5 bases). V lost 8 bases and J 2 bases, leaving 9 bases between the germline ends. Germline assignment: CDR1 MNHEY and CDR2 SVGAGI. CDR3 length: 13 amino acids. The CDR3 bases are TGTGCCAGCCGAACGGGAAACACCGGGGAGCTGTTTTTT. Translation gives CASRTGNTGELFF.

In its sample, this clone was seen once. The chain carries TRBV14 and TRBJ2-5; tentative D call: TRBD1 (6 bases). With 1 base removed from V and 2 bases from J, the gap between germline ends came to 17 bases. Germline assignment: CDR1 SGHDN and CDR2 FVKESK. This CDR3 is built from 17 residues. The DNA for the CDR3 is TGTGCCAGCAGCCAAGTTCACGCGGACAGCTGGCAAGAGACCCAGTACTTC. Encoded protein: CASSQVHADSWQETQYF.

The V call is TRBV13, the J call TRBJ2-5, with 9 bases fitting TRBD1. Unmatched junction bases numbered 7, after V lost 8 bases and J lost 3 bases. The germline CDR1 and CDR2 sequences are PRHDT and FYEKMQ (reference sequence). CDR3 length equals 14 residues. CDR3 loop: CASLYRGLEETQYF. In DNA form, the CDR3 reads TGTGCCAGCCTATACAGGGGGCTGGAAGAGACCCAGTACTTC.

J is TRBJ1-1 and V is TRBV28; D possibly corresponds to TRBD1 (5 bases). The CDR3 length is 14 residues. From germline, CDR1 is MDHEN and CDR2 SYDVKM. V was clipped by 2 bases and J by 8 bases, with 15 bases between them. In nucleotides, the CDR3 is TGTGCCAGCAGTTTACCCAGCAGACAGTCAGAAGCTTTCTTT. It is translated as CASSLPSRQSEAFF.

This chain links TRBV5-5 with TRBJ2-7; D tentatively reads TRBD1 or TRBD2 (5 bases each). The V end lost 4 bases, the J end lost 3 bases, and 11 bases lay between the germline ends. The CDR3 covers 13 residues. Germline V CDR1 and CDR2: SGHKS, YYEKEE (reference sequence). The CDR3 nucleotides read TGTGCCAGCAGCCGAGGGGTTGGCTACGAGCAGTACTTC. Residues: CASSRGVGYEQYF.

The chain combines TRBV18 with TRBJ1-1; D not resolved. Germline V gene sequence: CDR1 KGHSH, CDR2 LQKENI. The CDR3 spans 15 residues. Trimming stripped 3 bases from V and 8 bases from J, with 19 bases between. CDR3 residues: CASSPPGLDNREAFF. The CDR3 nucleotides are TGTGCCAGCTCACCGCCGGGTCTTGACAACCGCGAAGCTTTCTTT.

The CDR3 DNA sequence: TGCAGCGTTCTTGCACTGAACACTGAAGCTTTCTTT. This sequence encodes CSVLALNTEAFF. The chain carries TRBV29-1 and TRBJ1-1; no definite D call. From germline, CDR1 is SQVTM and CDR2 ANQGSEA. Trimming cost V 5 bases and J 0 bases, with 7 bases left between them. CDR3 length: 12 residues.

V gene TRBV14 combines with J gene TRBJ1-2; D not certain. The CDR3 is 14 amino acids. Germline CDR1 and CDR2: SGHDN and FVKESK. V shed 1 base and J shed 7 bases, with 13 bases lying between them. Here the CDR3 DNA reads TGTGCCAGCAGCCAAGGACGAGGCGCGGGTGGCTACACCTTC. This codes for CASSQGRGAGGYTF.

This rearrangement joins TRBV7-3 to TRBJ2-1, with D tentatively TRBD1 (5 bases). CDR1 SGHTA and CDR2 FQGTGA come from the germline V gene. Trimming took 6 bases from V and 4 from J, leaving 16 bases between them. The CDR3 loop spans 15 amino acids. The CDR3 protein is CASSRDGHLYNEQFF. The CDR3 bases are TGTGCCAGCAGTCGTGACGGACACCTTTACAATGAGCAGTTCTTC.

The gene calls are TRBV29-1 and TRBJ1-1; TRBD1 might be the D (5 bases). This CDR3 contains 13 residues. V lost 4 bases and J lost 0, with 9 bases in between. Germline V gives CDR1 SQVTM, CDR2 ANQGSEA. This CDR3 reads CSVAKGVNTEAFF. CDR3 bases: TGCAGCGTTGCCAAAGGGGTGAACACTGAAGCTTTCTTT. Using reference TRBV29-1 and TRBJ1-1 for the parts outside the CDR3, the full variable domain is SAVISQKPSRDICQRGTSLTIQCQVDSQVTMMFWYRQQPGQSLTLIATANQGSEATYESGFVIDKFPISRPNLTFSTLTVSNMSPEDSSIYLCSVAKGVNTEAFFGQGTRLTVV.

This rearrangement joins TRBV5-4 to TRBJ2-7; no clear D. Between the trimmed V and J ends, which lost 0 bases and 6 bases, there was a span of 10 bases. This CDR3 is 13 amino acids long. The germline CDR1 and CDR2 sequences are SGHNT and YYREEE (reference sequence). CDR3 sequence (DNA): TGTGCCAGCAGCTTGGATCGGTTACGCGAGCAGTACTTC. This encodes CASSLDRLREQYF. Filled out from reference TRBV5-4 and TRBJ2-7, the complete variable domain reads ETGVTQSPTHLIKTRGQQVTLRCSSQSGHNTVSWYQQALGQGPQFIFQYYREEENGRGNFPPRFSGLQFPNYSSELNVNALELDDSALYLCASSLDRLREQYFGPGTRLTVT.

This chain joins TRBV5-1 and TRBJ2-3, with 13 nucleotides matching TRBD2. CDR1 is SGHRS, CDR2 YFSETQ, per germline. CDR3 length equals 17 residues. V trimming: 0 bases; J trimming: 3 bases; junction bases outside the gene matches: 4. CDR3 protein: CASSLGGLAGRTDTQYF. The CDR3 bases are TGCGCCAGCAGCTTGGGGGGACTAGCGGGGCGAACAGATACGCAGTATTTT.

The gene calls are TRBV6-5 and TRBJ2-7; D is unresolved. Trimming stripped 4 bases from V and 0 bases from J, with 10 bases between. The CDR3 totals 14 residues. The V gene's germline CDR1 is MNHEY and CDR2 SVGAGI. The CDR3 region has the DNA TGTGCCAGCAGTTCGGACCTAGTCTCCTACGAGCAGTACTTC. Its translation is CASSSDLVSYEQYF.

V is TRBV6-5 and J is TRBJ2-5; 9 nucleotides match TRBD1. CDR1 and CDR2 from the germline V gene are MNHEY and SVGAGI. The CDR3 contains 13 residues. The V gene end was trimmed by 9 bases and the J gene end by 5 bases; junction bases not matched to a gene: 7. In nucleotides, the CDR3 is TGTGCCAGTAAACAGGGGGCAATGGAGACCCAGTACTTC. Translation: CASKQGAMETQYF.

The chain is built from TRBV4-3 and TRBJ1-5; D not certain. This CDR3 is built from 13 residues. The germline V and J ends were trimmed by 0 bases and 6 bases, with 6 bases remaining between them. The germline CDR1 and CDR2 sequences are LGHNA and YSLEER. This CDR3 reads CASSQDPLQPQHF. CDR3 sequence (DNA): TGCGCCAGCAGCCAAGACCCGCTTCAGCCCCAGCATTTT.

This chain joins TRBV18 and TRBJ2-5; no clear D. Germline-derived CDR1 and CDR2 are KGHSH and LQKENI. V was trimmed by 0 bases and J by 5 bases, leaving 4 bases between them. This CDR3 contains 12 residues. The chain's CDR3 is CASSPPSETQYF. In DNA, the CDR3 is TGTGCCAGCTCACCACCAAGCGAGACCCAGTACTTC. The full variable domain, rest sourced from reference TRBV18 and TRBJ2-5, is NAGVMQNPRHLVRRRGQEARLRCSPMKGHSHVYWYRQLPEEGLKFMVYLQKENIIDESGMPKERFSAEFPKEGPSILRIQQVVRGDSAAYFCASSPPSETQYFGPGTRLLVL.

This chain connects TRBV29-1 to TRBJ1-5; 7 nucleotides align to TRBD1. Trimming cost V 7 bases and J 1 base; bases outside gene matches: 7. Germline V CDR1 and CDR2: SQVTM, ANQGSEA. The CDR3 is 14 residues long. Here the CDR3 DNA reads TGCAGCGGACGACAGGGCAAGAGCAATCAGCCCCAGCATTTT. This gives the protein CSGRQGKSNQPQHF.